Presented here are 26 T cell receptor beta chains from one specimen sequenced in a study of blood T cell repertoires in COVID-19. Repertoires were generated with immunoSEQ multiplex PCR, while TCRdb's copy carries only in-frame clones and drops some. Of tens of thousands of clones listed, less than 90% are singletons. The sequencing input was peripheral blood. These TCRs come from a man in his 60s with COVID-19, enrolled during active disease.

This chain uses TRBV30 with TRBJ2-2; D gene uncertain. The CDR3 is made up of 13 amino acids. Per the germline V gene, CDR1 is GTSNPN and CDR2 is SVGIG (reference sequence). The germline V and J ends were trimmed by 4 bases and 0 bases, with 6 bases remaining between them. Here the CDR3 DNA reads TGTGCCTGGATCCCTCCGAACACCGGGGAGCTGTTTTTT. The encoded protein is CAWIPPNTGELFF. The whole variable domain, remainder taken from reference TRBV30 and TRBJ2-2, is SQTIHQWPATLVQPVGSPLSLECTVEGTSNPNLYWYRQAAGRGLQLLFYSVGIGQISSEVPQNLSASRPQDRQFILSSKKLLLSDSGFYLCAWIPPNTGELFFGEGSRLTVL.

The gene calls are TRBV2 and TRBJ1-5; perhaps TRBD1 as D (6 bases). Germline V gives CDR1 SNHLY, CDR2 FYNNEI. The germline V and J ends were trimmed by 11 bases and 3 bases, with 20 bases remaining between them. The CDR3 loop spans 15 amino acids. The CDR3 reads CAGSPQGGDNQPQHF. CDR3 DNA sequence: TGTGCCGGATCTCCACAGGGTGGAGACAATCAGCCCCAGCATTTT.

The chain is built from TRBV19 and TRBJ1-5; TRBD1 matches 7 bases. This CDR3 contains 16 residues. The germline CDR1 and CDR2 sequences are LNHDA and SQIVND (reference sequence). Germline trimming cut 5 bases from V and 2 bases from J; bases unmatched to any gene: 9. DNA of the CDR3: TGTGCCAGTAGTGCCCAGGGGGTAGGTGGCAATCAGCCCCAGCATTTT. Encoded protein: CASSAQGVGGNQPQHF.

This chain uses TRBV7-3 with TRBJ2-5; 7 bases fit TRBD2. Germline CDR1 reads SGHTA; CDR2 reads FQGTGA. The J segment lost 2 bases and the V segment lost 6 bases, leaving 6 bases of the junction unmatched. CDR3 length: 14 residues. The CDR3 DNA sequence: TGTGCCAGCAGGGCCAGCGGGGTACAAGAGACCCAGTACTTC. Encoded protein: CASRASGVQETQYF.

As DNA, the CDR3 is TGTGCCAGCTATGAGACTAGCGGGAACAATGAGCAGTTCTTC. It translates to CASYETSGNNEQFF. The rearrangement joins TRBV28 to TRBJ2-1; 11 bases fit TRBD2. The CDR3 totals 14 residues. J lost 5 bases, V lost 8 bases, and 5 bases had no gene match. The germline V gene encodes CDR1 MDHEN and CDR2 SYDVKM.

This clone was observed a handful of times. This sequence joins TRBV9 and TRBJ1-6; D unclear. This CDR3 contains 13 residues. Deletions cut 5 bases from V and 4 bases from J, with 7 bases between. Germline loops: CDR1 SGDLS, CDR2 YYNGEE. CDR3 protein: CASSEEYNSPLHF. CDR3 DNA sequence: TGTGCCAGCAGTGAGGAATATAATTCACCCCTCCACTTT. Complete variable domain (other parts from reference TRBV9 and TRBJ1-6): DSGVTQTPKHLITATGQRVTLRCSPRSGDLSVYWYQQSLDQGLQFLIQYYNGEERAKGNILERFSAQQFPDLHSELNLSSLELGDSALYFCASSEEYNSPLHFGNGTRLTVT.

This clone was seen a few times. The chain employs TRBV7-6 and TRBJ1-5; D gene uncertain. V was shortened by 5 bases and J by 0 bases, with 11 bases between the two germline ends. The CDR3 contains 15 residues. In germline, CDR1 is SGHVS, CDR2 FNYEAQ. The CDR3: CASSTSRGSNQPQHF. The CDR3, as DNA: TGTGCCAGCAGCACCTCCCGGGGTAGCAATCAGCCCCAGCATTTT.

The chain links TRBV11-2 to TRBJ1-2, with D possibly matching TRBD1 (5 bases). Trimming left V 5 bases short and J 0 bases short, with 10 bases between. The CDR3 has 14 residues. Germline-derived CDR1 and CDR2 are SGHAT and FQNNGV. CDR3 region: CASSPGGSNYGYTF. The CDR3 DNA sequence: TGTGCCAGCAGCCCCGGGGGGTCTAACTATGGCTACACCTTC.

V and J are TRBV18 and TRBJ1-1; no clear D gene. The CDR3 runs 14 residues. Germline CDR1 reads KGHSH; CDR2 reads LQKENI. With 2 bases removed from V and 1 base from J, the gap between germline ends came to 8 bases. The CDR3 loop is CASSPSSGNTEAFF. CDR3 coding DNA: TGTGCCAGCTCACCATCAAGCGGGAACACTGAAGCTTTCTTT.

DNA for the CDR3: TGCGCCAGCATGGCAGGGTGGAACACTGAAGCTTTCTTT. Translating it yields CASMAGWNTEAFF. J is TRBJ1-1 and V is TRBV5-1, with a possible D match to TRBD1 (5 bases). The length of the CDR3 is 13 residues. V gave up 6 bases and J gave up 1 base, with 10 bases separating them. CDR1 and CDR2 from the germline V gene are SGHRS and YFSETQ.

The chain uses TRBV6-4 and TRBJ2-1; 12 bases fit TRBD2. V lost 6 bases to trimming and J lost 9 bases; unmatched junction nucleotides: 6. This CDR3 has 14 amino acids. Germline CDR1 is MRHNA and CDR2 is SNTAGT. The CDR3 DNA sequence: TGTGCCAGCAGCGCTAGCGGGGGGGCAGGTGAGCAGTTCTTC. This gives the protein CASSASGGAGEQFF.

V usage is TRBV10-3 and J usage is TRBJ2-3; TRBD2 matches 10 bases. Trimming took 10 bases from V and 0 from J; bases not matched to a gene: 1. Germline V gene lookup returns CDR1 ENHRY and CDR2 SYGVKD. The CDR3 is 13 residues long. As DNA, the CDR3 is TGTGCCACGACTAGCGGGAGCACAGATACGCAGTATTTT. It translates to CATTSGSTDTQYF.

The V call is TRBV5-1, the J call TRBJ1-1, with a possible D match to TRBD1 (6 bases). Germline values: CDR1 SGHRS, CDR2 YFSETQ. This CDR3 has 15 amino acids. Trimming took off 2 bases at V and 0 bases at J, with 11 bases between the two ends. In DNA form, the CDR3 reads TGCGCCAGCAGCTTATCAGGACAGTTGAACACTGAAGCTTTCTTT. Translation: CASSLSGQLNTEAFF.

A few counts support this clone. The rearrangement joins TRBV7-2 to TRBJ1-2, with a weak D call TRBD1 (6 bases). CDR1 SGHTA and CDR2 FQGNSA come from the germline V gene. Trimming left V 5 bases short and J 2 bases short, with 9 bases between. This CDR3 contains 13 residues. CDR3 amino acids: CASSGQTNYGYTF. Written as DNA, the CDR3 is TGTGCCAGCAGCGGACAGACAAACTATGGCTACACCTTC.

This chain links TRBV12-3 or TRBV12-4 with TRBJ1-4, with D possibly being TRBD1 (5 bases). The CDR3 covers 13 residues. Deletions cut 6 bases from V and 2 bases from J, with 7 bases between. Here the CDR3 reads CASRGRTNEKLFF. The CDR3 region has the DNA TGTGCCAGCAGGGGGCGGACTAATGAAAAACTGTTTTTT.

The rearrangement uses TRBV21-1 and TRBJ2-7; the tabulated D call, TRBD2, remains unverified against the DNA. TRBV21-1 is an annotated pseudogene. The length of the CDR3 is 23 residues. CDR3: CASSKPPYLPKLKWGGATYEQYF. Written as DNA, the CDR3 is TGTGCCAGCAGCAAACCCCCGTATCTTCCAAAGCTAAAGTGGGGGGGCGCGACCTACGAGCAGTACTTC.

This clone was seen a few times. The chain has TRBV4-1 and TRBJ1-2; D call uncertain. CDR1 and CDR2 (germline): MGHRA, YSYEKL. The CDR3 covers 13 residues. Between the trimmed V and J ends, which lost 0 bases and 7 bases, there was a span of 9 bases. The CDR3 nucleotides read TGCGCCAGCAGCCAAGAGGGCGCTGTTGGCTACACCTTC. Its translation: CASSQEGAVGYTF.

The sample holds one count of this clone. The gene calls are TRBV2 and TRBJ1-2, with D perhaps matching TRBD1 (5 bases). V lost 6 bases and J lost 7, with 12 bases in between. This CDR3 region has 12 residues. Germline V gene data show CDR1 as SNHLY and CDR2 as FYNNEI. This CDR3 is CASRTTGFGYTF. The CDR3 bases are TGTGCCAGCAGAACCACAGGTTTTGGCTACACCTTC.

This chain joins TRBV4-2 and TRBJ1-5, with 9 positions matching TRBD1. V was pared by 4 bases and J by 6 bases, with 7 bases of the junction left unmatched. The CDR3 is 15 amino acids. Germline CDR1 LGHNA, CDR2 YNFKEQ. Here the CDR3 DNA reads TGTGCCAGCAGCCCGGGACAGGGAACGGGTCAGCCCCAGCATTTT. Its protein product is CASSPGQGTGQPQHF.

The chain is built from TRBV15 and TRBJ2-3; D not certain. V shed 8 bases and J shed 0 bases, with 6 bases lying between them. The length of the CDR3 is 12 residues. Germline CDR1 and CDR2: LNHNV and YYDKDF (reference sequence). CDR3 sequence (DNA): TGTGCCACCGGCGGCAGCACAGATACGCAGTATTTT. It encodes CATGGSTDTQYF.

This sequence joins TRBV6-5 and TRBJ2-7; possibly TRBD1 for D (6 bases). CDR1 MNHEY and CDR2 SVGAGI come from the germline V gene. V lost 6 bases and J 0 bases, leaving 15 bases between the germline ends. This CDR3 comprises 15 residues. For the CDR3, the DNA is TGTGCCAGCAGGAAGGACAGAGGAAGCTCCTACGAGCAGTACTTC. It encodes CASRKDRGSSYEQYF.

This chain joins TRBV30 and TRBJ2-3, with no clear D. Germline CDR1 reads GTSNPN; CDR2 reads SVGIG (reference sequence). The length of the CDR3 is 14 residues. V was shortened by 5 bases and J by 2 bases, with 14 bases between the two germline ends. This CDR3 is CAWRRDFDTDTQYF. The CDR3 bases are TGTGCCTGGCGGAGAGATTTTGACACAGATACGCAGTATTTT.

The V gene is TRBV6-5, the J gene TRBJ2-7; 7 bases are a match to TRBD1. The CDR3 length is 15 residues. V was pared by 5 bases and J by 2 bases, with 9 bases of the junction left unmatched. CDR1 and CDR2 (germline): MNHEY, SVGAGI. The CDR3 loop reads CASSPSTGRPYEQYF. CDR3 nucleotide sequence: TGTGCCAGCAGTCCTTCGACAGGGCGGCCCTACGAGCAGTACTTC.

The rearrangement joins TRBV15 to TRBJ1-1, with D maybe TRBD1 (6 bases). Trimming removed 2 bases at V and 2 bases at J, with 12 bases between. The CDR3 loop spans 15 amino acids. Germline-derived CDR1 and CDR2 are LNHNV and YYDKDF (reference sequence). The CDR3, as DNA: TGTGCCACCAGCAGACCAGGGGATATAAACACTGAAGCTTTCTTT. Translation: CATSRPGDINTEAFF.

This clone appeared once. V gene TRBV9 combines with J gene TRBJ2-7; 8 positions agree with TRBD2. Trimming cost V 4 bases and J 2 bases; bases outside gene matches: 5. The CDR3 runs to 14 residues. Germline lookup yields CDR1 SGDLS and CDR2 YYNGEE. CDR3 residues: CASSSSGGPYEQYF. CDR3 DNA: TGTGCCAGCAGCTCAAGCGGGGGACCCTACGAGCAGTACTTC. Filled out from reference TRBV9 and TRBJ2-7, the complete variable domain reads DSGVTQTPKHLITATGQRVTLRCSPRSGDLSVYWYQQSLDQGLQFLIQYYNGEERAKGNILERFSAQQFPDLHSELNLSSLELGDSALYFCASSSSGGPYEQYFGPGTRLTVT.

This sequence joins TRBV5-1 and TRBJ2-5; weak D call: TRBD1 (5 bases). The CDR3 sequence is 15 residues long. Germline CDR1 SGHRS, CDR2 YFSETQ. V shed 0 bases and J shed 2 bases, with 11 bases lying between them. The CDR3, as DNA: TGCGCCAGCAGCTTGGGCTCAGGGCGACAAGAGACCCAGTACTTC. Its protein product is CASSLGSGRQETQYF. Together with reference TRBV5-1 and TRBJ2-5, the CDR3 gives the full variable domain: KAGVTQTPRYLIKTRGQQVTLSCSPISGHRSVSWYQQTPGQGLQFLFEYFSETQRNKGNFPGRFSGRQFSNSRSEMNVSTLELGDSALYLCASSLGSGRQETQYFGPGTRLLVL.